This T cell receptor beta chain was recorded in a study of cytotoxic CD8 clonotypes in ibrutinib-treated CLL. The study, taken as a whole, reports: There were few public clonotypes, and on treatment they contracted or stayed stable. Against age-matched healthy donors, baseline clonality ran higher and tracked circulating CD8+ T-cell counts.

Comments on this clone: The target antigen is unknown.

The protocol was immunoSEQ multiplex PCR, while the TCRdb copy is restricted to in-frame clones and leaves out a portion. The repertoire holds about 300,000 clones, with less than 85% as singletons. V lost 2 bases to trimming and J lost 0 bases; unmatched junction nucleotides: 6. CDR1 is KGHSH and CDR2 is LQKENI in the germline V gene. CDR3 size: 16 residues. The material was PBMCs, obtained at disease progression, from a patient treated with ibrutinib. The TCR comes from a human donor with chronic lymphocytic leukemia. This sequence joins TRBV18 and TRBJ2-7; 8 nucleotides match TRBD1. CDR3 loop: CASSPSQGALSYEQYF. CDR3 in DNA: TGTGCCAGCTCACCATCTCAGGGGGCCCTCTCCTACGAGCAGTACTTC.